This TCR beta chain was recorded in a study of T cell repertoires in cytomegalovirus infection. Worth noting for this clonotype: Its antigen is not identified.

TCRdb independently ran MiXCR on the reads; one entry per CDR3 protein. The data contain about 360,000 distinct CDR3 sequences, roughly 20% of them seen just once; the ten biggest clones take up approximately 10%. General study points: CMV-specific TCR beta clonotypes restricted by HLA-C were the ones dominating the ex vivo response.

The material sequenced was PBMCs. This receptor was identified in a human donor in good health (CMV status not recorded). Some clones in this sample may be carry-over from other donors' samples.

CDR3 region: CASSYPGTSYSTDTQYF. The CDR3 bases are TGTGCCAGCAGTTACCCCGGGACTAGCTATTCTACAGATACGCAGTATTTT. The chain uses TRBV6-2 or TRBV6-3 and TRBJ2-3; TRBD2 agrees at 9 bases. The CDR3 runs to 17 residues. Germline assignment: CDR1 MNHEY and CDR2 SVGEGT. After removal of 2 bases from V and 3 bases from J, the junction contained 9 bases not matched to a gene.